Sequencing of this T cell receptor beta chain was carried out in a study of T cell responses to AZD1222 COVID-19 vaccine. The CDR3 is 14 residues long. V was pared by 3 bases and J by 0 bases, with 9 bases between. The V gene's germline CDR1 is DFQATT and CDR2 SNEGSKA (reference sequence). Repertoires were generated with immunoSEQ multiplex PCR, while TCRdb's copy carries only in-frame clones and drops some. This table has 160,000 or so clones, about 91% appearing once. This clone was seen just once. This receptor was obtained from an adult in good health. This chain links TRBV20-1 with TRBJ1-5; D remains ambiguous. The sequenced sample was peripheral blood, obtained on day 0 of MenACWY control vaccination. CDR3 bases: TGCAGTGCTAGTAGCCACTATAGCAATCAGCCCCAGCATTTT. It is translated as CSASSHYSNQPQHF.